The 32 T cell receptor beta chains in this list originate from one sample, sequenced in a study of response to subunit inactivated influenza vaccine. TCRdb called the RT-PCR reads again in MiXCR, with one record for every CDR3 protein. The sample lists around 570,000 distinct CDR3 sequences; about 11% were seen once. The data also belong to a second study, concerning T cells expressing NK-cell markers. As that report states: Generation of TCR beta cDNA was performed by 5'RACE template switching incorporating UMIs.

Here the sequenced sample was PBMCs from blood, taken on the day of vaccination. The receptors shown here come from a man between 50 and 59 years old who received an inactivated influenza vaccine.

The chain recombines TRBV5-1 with TRBJ2-5; D is tentatively TRBD1 or TRBD2 (6 bases each). The CDR3 has 15 residues. V was pared by 6 bases and J by 5 bases, with 20 bases between. Germline V gives CDR1 SGHRS, CDR2 YFSETQ. The CDR3, as DNA: TGCGCCAGCAAAGAGGGCAGGGGACTGTGGGAGACCCAGTACTTC. It yields the protein CASKEGRGLWETQYF.

V and J are TRBV20-1 and TRBJ1-4, with D perhaps TRBD1 (5 bases). This CDR3 has 16 residues. Trimming removed 8 bases from V and 4 bases from J, with 23 bases in between. Germline assignment: CDR1 DFQATT and CDR2 SNEGSKA (reference sequence). CDR3 loop: CSTTPNLGEDNEKLFF. The CDR3 bases are TGCAGTACGACACCCAATCTAGGGGAGGATAATGAAAAACTGTTTTTT.

Only a few counts were recorded for this clonotype. The chain combines TRBV5-1 with TRBJ2-5; maybe TRBD1 (6 bases). This CDR3 has 13 amino acids. V was cut by 4 bases and J by 1 base, with 8 bases left in between. Per the germline V gene, CDR1 is SGHRS and CDR2 is YFSETQ. The CDR3 coding sequence is TGCGCCAGCAGCGTGACAGGCCAAGAGACCCAGTACTTC. It is translated as CASSVTGQETQYF.

The chain is built from TRBV6-2 or TRBV6-3 and TRBJ2-7; D is perhaps TRBD1 (5 bases). V was shortened by 8 bases and J by 4 bases, with 12 bases between the two germline ends. Germline CDR1 MNHEY, CDR2 SVGEGT. CDR3 length equals 12 residues. The CDR3 sequence is CASGANPYEQYF. The CDR3 DNA reads as TGTGCCAGCGGGGCAAATCCATACGAGCAGTACTTC.

The V gene is TRBV7-9, the J gene TRBJ2-7; D might be TRBD2 (5 bases). The V and J ends lost 5 bases and 2 bases respectively, with 13 bases between them. Germline CDR1 reads SEHNR; CDR2 reads FQNEAQ (reference sequence). CDR3 length: 14 residues. The CDR3 loop reads CASSPDLKAYEQYF. DNA for the CDR3: TGTGCCAGCAGCCCGGACTTGAAGGCCTACGAGCAGTACTTC.

This clonotype was counted a few times. The genes are TRBV20-1 and TRBJ2-1, with 8 bases identical to TRBD2. The CDR3 totals 14 residues. J lost 5 bases, V lost 5 bases, and 8 bases had no gene match. Germline assignment: CDR1 DFQATT and CDR2 SNEGSKA (reference sequence). The CDR3 loop reads CSALGLESHNEQFF. DNA of the CDR3: TGCAGTGCTCTGGGACTAGAGTCTCACAATGAGCAGTTCTTC.

This clonotype was observed a handful of times. The J gene is TRBJ2-3, the V gene TRBV5-6; D may be TRBD1 (5 bases). This CDR3 comprises 15 residues. V was trimmed by 1 base and J by 2 bases, leaving 11 bases between them. CDR1 and CDR2 from the germline V gene are SGHDT and YYEEEE. This CDR3 is CASSLFKGPTDTQYF. CDR3 DNA sequence: TGTGCCAGCAGCTTGTTCAAGGGGCCCACAGATACGCAGTATTTT. The entire variable domain, with the rest obtained from reference TRBV5-6 and TRBJ2-3, is as follows: DAGVTQSPTHLIKTRGQQVTLRCSPKSGHDTVSWYQQALGQGPQFIFQYYEEEERQRGNFPDRFSGHQFPNYSSELNVNALLLGDSALYLCASSLFKGPTDTQYFGPGTRLTVL.

The rearrangement links TRBV12-3 or TRBV12-4 to TRBJ1-2; tentatively, D is TRBD1 (6 bases). The V end was cut by 5 bases, the J end by 9 bases, with 13 bases between. CDR3 size: 12 residues. The CDR3: CASSLDRVSYTF. The CDR3 DNA sequence: TGTGCCAGCAGTCTGGACAGAGTCAGCTACACCTTC.

The chain is built from TRBV4-2 and TRBJ2-3; TRBD2 is a possible D gene (5 bases). The germline V gene has CDR1 LGHNA and CDR2 YNFKEQ. This CDR3 is built from 15 residues. Trimming left V 1 base short and J 0 bases short, with 8 bases between. DNA of the CDR3: TGTGCCAGCAGCCAAGGTGGGAGAAGCACAGATACGCAGTATTTT. Its protein is CASSQGGRSTDTQYF.

In its sample, this clonotype was seen many times. The rearrangement uses TRBV6-1 and TRBJ2-3; D unresolved. In germline, CDR1 is MNHNS, CDR2 SASEGT. V lost 6 bases and J lost 3, with 13 bases in between. The CDR3 totals 14 residues. The CDR3 coding sequence is TGTGCCAGCAGAGAGCGCACCAGGACAGATACGCAGTATTTT. This encodes CASRERTRTDTQYF.

As for this clonotype: Germline and junction disagree at one end, which may indicate a read error. The chain employs TRBV5-4 and TRBJ2-5, with 8 bases aligning to TRBD2. The CDR3 consists of 15 residues. Germline V CDR1 and CDR2: SGHNT, YYREEE (reference sequence). CDR3 protein: CVSSLERGTQETQYF. The CDR3 bases are TGTGTCAGCAGCTTGGAGCGGGGGACGCAAGAGACCCAGTACTTC.

The V gene is TRBV20-1, the J gene TRBJ1-1; D is possibly TRBD1 (6 bases). Germline V gene lookup returns CDR1 DFQATT and CDR2 SNEGSKA (reference sequence). The CDR3 runs 14 residues. V lost 3 bases, J lost 3 bases, and 14 bases lay in between. CDR3 sequence reads: CSASKQGADTEAFF. CDR3 nucleotides: TGCAGTGCTAGTAAACAGGGAGCTGACACTGAAGCTTTCTTT.

The chain recombines TRBV18 with TRBJ2-2, with 10 positions matching TRBD1. Germline values: CDR1 KGHSH, CDR2 LQKENI. V was pared by 3 bases and J by 6 bases, with 7 bases of the junction left unmatched. This CDR3 comprises 16 residues. The CDR3 sequence: CASSPLDRGLPGELFF. Here the CDR3 DNA reads TGTGCCAGCTCACCCCTTGACAGGGGGCTGCCCGGGGAGCTGTTTTTT.

This clonotype was detected a few times. The chain employs TRBV12-3 or TRBV12-4 and TRBJ1-5, with TRBD1 as a possible D gene (6 bases). V lost 6 bases and J lost 0, with 15 bases in between. The CDR3 has 16 amino acids. As DNA, the CDR3 is TGTGCCAGCAGCGCGGACAGTCTTATTAGCAATCAGCCCCAGCATTTT. Protein product: CASSADSLISNQPQHF.

The V gene is TRBV10-2, the J gene TRBJ2-5; D gene unclear. The CDR3 consists of 8 residues. V was pared by 9 bases and J by 5 bases, with 1 base between. The germline gives CDR1 WSHSY, CDR2 SAAADI. This chain's CDR3 is CARETQYF. CDR3 nucleotide sequence: TGCGCCAGGGAGACCCAGTACTTC.

The chain carries TRBV20-1 and TRBJ2-1; D is perhaps TRBD1 (5 bases). CDR3 length: 15 residues. Germline CDR1 and CDR2: DFQATT and SNEGSKA (reference sequence). Trimming removed 1 base at V and 4 bases at J, with 14 bases between. The CDR3 region is CSARGRGLGYNEQFF. The CDR3 nucleotides read TGCAGTGCTAGAGGAAGGGGTTTGGGATACAATGAGCAGTTCTTC.

The chain has TRBV7-9 and TRBJ2-5; TRBD2 matches at 9 bases. Looked up from germline, CDR1 is SEHNR and CDR2 is FQNEAQ (reference sequence). This CDR3 has 15 amino acids. J lost 5 bases, V lost 2 bases, and 6 bases had no gene match. The DNA of the CDR3 is TGTGCCAGCAGCTTACCGGGACTAGCTTTCGAGACCCAGTACTTC. It codes for CASSLPGLAFETQYF.

This clonotype was counted between two and nine times. The chain carries TRBV24-1 and TRBJ2-3, with D unclear. V was clipped by 0 bases and J by 6 bases, with 9 bases between them. Germline CDR1 reads KGHDR; CDR2 reads SFDVKD. The CDR3 extends over 14 amino acids. The CDR3 is CATSDLTPWDTQYF. CDR3 coding DNA: TGTGCCACCAGTGATTTGACTCCATGGGATACGCAGTATTTT.

This clonotype was recorded a few times. The V call is TRBV9, the J call TRBJ1-2; no reliable D call. CDR3 length: 14 residues. Germline CDR1 and CDR2: SGDLS and YYNGEE. Trimming stripped 2 bases from V and 4 bases from J, with 12 bases between. The CDR3 sequence is CASSVEGRSYGYTF. The CDR3 region has the DNA TGTGCCAGCAGCGTGGAGGGCCGGAGCTATGGCTACACCTTC.

This clonotype was counted a few times. The rearrangement joins TRBV28 to TRBJ2-5, with D possibly TRBD2 on 6 matching bases. CDR1 and CDR2 (germline): MDHEN, SYDVKM. The length of the CDR3 is 16 residues. Between the trimmed V and J ends, which lost 2 bases and 5 bases, there was a span of 18 bases. The CDR3 loop is CASSLQRDWEDETQYF. As DNA, the CDR3 is TGTGCCAGCAGTTTACAACGGGACTGGGAGGATGAGACCCAGTACTTC.

The V call is TRBV29-1, the J call TRBJ2-3; D is perhaps TRBD2 (6 bases). The CDR3 has 16 residues. The germline V and J ends were trimmed by 3 bases and 4 bases, with 20 bases remaining between them. The germline V gene encodes CDR1 SQVTM and CDR2 ANQGSEA. Here the CDR3 DNA reads TGCAGCGTTGACCCGCGGGACCGGGGATTCCCAGATACGCAGTATTTT. Its protein is CSVDPRDRGFPDTQYF.

This sequence joins TRBV7-9 and TRBJ2-1, with a weak D call TRBD2 (6 bases). The CDR3 runs 16 residues. Germline CDR1 SEHNR, CDR2 FQNEAQ (reference sequence). The V and J ends lost 3 bases and 5 bases respectively, with 17 bases between them. DNA of the CDR3: TGTGCCAGCAGCTTCCTAGGGGAGCGACTAGACAATGAGCAGTTCTTC. Its protein is CASSFLGERLDNEQFF.

This clonotype was detected only a few times. V gene TRBV28 combines with J gene TRBJ2-7; TRBD2 aligns across 11 bases. The junction had 6 bases not matched to a gene; V was cut back by 6 bases and J by 5 bases. Germline V gives CDR1 MDHEN, CDR2 SYDVKM. The CDR3 has 14 amino acids. The CDR3 loop reads CASSPSGRYHEQYF. The CDR3 DNA follows: TGTGCCAGCAGCCCTAGCGGGAGGTACCACGAGCAGTACTTC. The complete variable domain, with remaining parts taken from reference TRBV28 and TRBJ2-7, reads DVKVTQSSRYLVKRTGEKVFLECVQDMDHENMFWYRQDPGLGLRLIYFSYDVKMKEKGDIPEGYSVSREKKERFSLILESASTNQTSMYLCASSPSGRYHEQYFGPGTRLTVT.

The J gene is TRBJ1-2, the V gene TRBV12-3 or TRBV12-4; 7 bases align to TRBD1. The junction had 5 bases not matched to a gene; V was cut back by 3 bases and J by 1 base. The CDR3 consists of 15 residues. CDR3 sequence reads: CASSLAGGLNYGYTF. The DNA for the CDR3 is TGTGCCAGCAGTTTGGCAGGGGGACTTAACTATGGCTACACCTTC.

The V and J genes are TRBV5-1 and TRBJ2-5; D might be TRBD1 or TRBD2, each matching 5 bases. The germline V and J ends were trimmed by 4 bases and 8 bases, with 18 bases remaining between them. The CDR3 extends over 14 amino acids. Germline assignment: CDR1 SGHRS and CDR2 YFSETQ. The CDR3 spells CASSPGTAGGTQYF. The DNA of the CDR3 is TGCGCCAGCAGCCCTGGGACGGCCGGAGGCACCCAGTACTTC.

The table lists this clonotype with a few counts. The gene calls are TRBV6-5 and TRBJ2-3; 11 bases map to TRBD2. This CDR3 has 17 amino acids. Germline V lookup: CDR1 MNHEY, CDR2 SVGAGI. Trimming cost V 0 bases and J 3 bases; bases outside gene matches: 5. CDR3 sequence reads: CASSYSGIAGGTDTQYF. The CDR3 DNA follows: TGTGCCAGCAGTTACTCGGGAATAGCGGGAGGGACAGATACGCAGTATTTT.

There are a few counts of this clonotype. This chain connects TRBV5-8 to TRBJ2-1; D call uncertain. Between the trimmed V and J ends, which lost 0 bases and 4 bases, there was a span of 11 bases. The CDR3 totals 15 residues. Germline V lookup: CDR1 SGHTS, CDR2 YDEGEE. The CDR3 spells CASSLGQVPYNEQFF. CDR3 in DNA: TGTGCCAGCAGCTTGGGACAAGTCCCTTACAATGAGCAGTTCTTC.

The rearrangement links TRBV6-1 to TRBJ2-2; 7 nucleotides align to TRBD1. CDR3 length equals 16 residues. V gave up 4 bases and J gave up 2 bases; unmatched junction bases: 7. Germline V lookup: CDR1 MNHNS, CDR2 SASEGT. CDR3 residues: CASSATWDRNTGELFF. The CDR3 coding sequence is TGTGCCAGCAGTGCGACCTGGGACAGAAACACCGGGGAGCTGTTTTTT.

The chain recombines TRBV9 with TRBJ1-6, with a tentative D call TRBD1 (5 bases). Germline V lookup: CDR1 SGDLS, CDR2 YYNGEE. V lost 0 bases and J 5 bases, leaving 6 bases between the germline ends. This CDR3 contains 14 residues. CDR3 in amino acids: CASSVVGDNSPLHF. The CDR3 coding sequence is TGTGCCAGCAGCGTAGTGGGGGATAATTCACCCCTCCACTTT.

This clonotype was counted between two and nine times. V gene TRBV6-1 combines with J gene TRBJ1-1; D is possibly TRBD1 (5 bases). This CDR3 spans 14 amino acids. Germline V gene data show CDR1 as MNHNS and CDR2 as SASEGT. V dropped 8 bases and J dropped 0 bases, with 13 bases sitting between them. The CDR3 here is CASLAGGVNTEAFF. CDR3 DNA: TGTGCCAGCCTAGCCGGGGGGGTGAACACTGAAGCTTTCTTT.

This clonotype appeared a few times. This sequence joins TRBV5-1 and TRBJ2-7; 11 bases agree with TRBD1. The germline CDR1 and CDR2 sequences are SGHRS and YFSETQ. This CDR3 contains 15 residues. V trimming: 5 bases; J trimming: 1 base; junction bases outside the gene matches: 5. Written as DNA, the CDR3 is TGCGCCAGCAGTAAAGGGACAGGGGGATCCTACGAGCAGTACTTC. This gives the protein CASSKGTGGSYEQYF.

This clonotype was counted a few times. The gene calls are TRBV15 and TRBJ2-1; D tentatively reads TRBD1 or TRBD2 (6 bases each). Trimming took 1 base from V and 4 from J, leaving 14 bases between them. From germline, CDR1 is LNHNV and CDR2 YYDKDF (reference sequence). The CDR3 spans 16 residues. The CDR3 DNA sequence: TGTGCCACCAGCAGAGGAGGGGGGCGATGGTACAATGAGCAGTTCTTC. Translating it yields CATSRGGGRWYNEQFF. Supplemented by reference TRBV15 and TRBJ2-1, the full variable domain reads DAMVIQNPRYQVTQFGKPVTLSCSQTLNHNVMYWYQQKSSQAPKLLFHYYDKDFNNEADTPDNFQSRRPNTSFCFLDIRSPGLGDTAMYLCATSRGGGRWYNEQFFGPGTRLTVL.